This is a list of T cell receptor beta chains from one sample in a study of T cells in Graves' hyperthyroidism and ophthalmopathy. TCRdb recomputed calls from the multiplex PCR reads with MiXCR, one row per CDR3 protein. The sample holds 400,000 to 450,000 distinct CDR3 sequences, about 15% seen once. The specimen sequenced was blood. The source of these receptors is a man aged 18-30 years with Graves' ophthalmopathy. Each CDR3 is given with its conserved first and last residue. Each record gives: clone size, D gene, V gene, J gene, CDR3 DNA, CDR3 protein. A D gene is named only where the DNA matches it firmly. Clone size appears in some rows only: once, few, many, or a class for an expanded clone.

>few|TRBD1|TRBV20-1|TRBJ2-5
TGCAGTGCTAGAGATCGGCCCAGGGGGCCGGAGACCCAGTACTTC
CSARDRPRGPETQYF
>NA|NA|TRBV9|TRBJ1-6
TGTGCCAGCAGCGTACCAGGTTCACCCCTCCACTTT
CASSVPGSPLHF
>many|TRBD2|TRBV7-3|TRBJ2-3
TGTGCCAGCAGCTGGGGGACTAGCGGTGGGGCAGATACGCAGTATTTT
CASSWGTSGGADTQYF
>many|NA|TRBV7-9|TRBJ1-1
TGTGCCAGCAGCTCCAGCGTGGGCCTAGACACTGAAGCTTTCTTT
CASSSSVGLDTEAFF
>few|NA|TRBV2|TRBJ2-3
TGTGCCAGCAGGGCCCACATTTCCGCAGATACGCAGTATTTT
CASRAHISADTQYF
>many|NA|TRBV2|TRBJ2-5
TGTGCCAGCACGATATTGGACTTGGGGGAGACCCAGTACTTC
CASTILDLGETQYF
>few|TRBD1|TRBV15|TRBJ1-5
TGTGCCACCAGCAGCAGGACAGGGAATCAGCCCCAGCATTTT
CATSSRTGNQPQHF
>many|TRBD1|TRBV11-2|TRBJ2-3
TGTGCCAGCAGCTTGGGGGACAGTCCTAGGGATACGCAGTATTTT
CASSLGDSPRDTQYF
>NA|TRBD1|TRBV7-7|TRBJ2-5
TGTGCTAGCACCCTGGACAGGGGGTCCCAAGAGACCCAGTACTTC
CASTLDRGSQETQYF
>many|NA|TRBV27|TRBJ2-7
TGTGCCAGCAGTCAGGCTTTCCGGGACACCTACGAGCAGTACTTC
CASSQAFRDTYEQYF
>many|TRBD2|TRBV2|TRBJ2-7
TGTGCCAGCAAGGGGCTAGCGGACTCCTACGAGCAGTACTTC
CASKGLADSYEQYF
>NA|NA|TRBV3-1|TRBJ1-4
TGTGCCAGCAGCCAAGATCCGTCGTCTATGGGTGAAAAACTGTTTTTT
CASSQDPSSMGEKLFF
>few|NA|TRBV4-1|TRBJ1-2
TGCGCCAGCAGCCAAGATCCGGACACGAACGGCTATGGCTACACCTTC
CASSQDPDTNGYGYTF
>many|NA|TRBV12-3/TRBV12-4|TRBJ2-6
TGTGCCAGCAGTCCCGTCTCCCGGGACACATACTCCTCTGGGGCCAACGTCCTGACTTTC
CASSPVSRDTYSSGANVLTF
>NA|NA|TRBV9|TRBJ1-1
TGTGCCAGCAGCGTAACAGGGCCGAGCACTGAAGCTTTCTTT
CASSVTGPSTEAFF
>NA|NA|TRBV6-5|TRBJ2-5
TGTGCCAGCAGTTACTCGGGAAAGACCCAGTACTTC
CASSYSGKTQYF
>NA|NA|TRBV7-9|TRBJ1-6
TGTGCCTGTCGAGAGGGGAATTCACCCCTCCACTTT
CACREGNSPLHF
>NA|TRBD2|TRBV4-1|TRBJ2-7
TGCGCCAGCAGCCATGCACCCGGGACTAGCGGGGCCGGTGAGCAGTACTTC
CASSHAPGTSGAGEQYF
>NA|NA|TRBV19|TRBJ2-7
TGTGCCAGTAGTATATCCCCAACCCCAGGATACGAGCAGTACTTC
CASSISPTPGYEQYF
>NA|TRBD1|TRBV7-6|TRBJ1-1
TGTGCCAGCAGCTTCAGACAGGGGGCAAACACTGAAGCTTTCTTT
CASSFRQGANTEAFF
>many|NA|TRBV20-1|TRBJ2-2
TGCAGTGCTAGAGATTTGAATGGGGAGCTGTTTTTT
CSARDLNGELFF
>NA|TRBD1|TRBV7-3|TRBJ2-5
TGTGCCAGCAGCCTGACAGGGTTTGAGACCCAGTACTTC
CASSLTGFETQYF
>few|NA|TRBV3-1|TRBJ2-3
TGTGCCAGCAGCCATTTTAAAAGGGGCCTAGATACGCAGTATTTT
CASSHFKRGLDTQYF
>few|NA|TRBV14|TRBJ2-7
TGTGCCAGCAGCCAAGGGTGGATCGGCGAGCAGTACTTC
CASSQGWIGEQYF
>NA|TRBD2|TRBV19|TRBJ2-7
TGTGCCAGTAGTATAGACGCGGGAGCCTACGAGCAGTACTTC
CASSIDAGAYEQYF
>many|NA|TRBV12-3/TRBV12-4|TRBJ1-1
TGTGCCAGCAGTGCCCTCGGGAACACTGAAGCTTTCTTT
CASSALGNTEAFF
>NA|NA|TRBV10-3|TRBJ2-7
TGTGCCATCAGTCCCGGGGGAGAAGGGTCCTACGAGCAGTACTTC
CAISPGGEGSYEQYF
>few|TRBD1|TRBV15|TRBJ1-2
TGTGCCACCAGCAGACCTGGGCGACAGGGGTTTTTCTATGGCTACACCTTC
CATSRPGRQGFFYGYTF
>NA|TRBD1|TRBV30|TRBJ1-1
TGTGCCTGGAGTGTACGGACAGGGGCTGAAGCTTTCTTT
CAWSVRTGAEAFF
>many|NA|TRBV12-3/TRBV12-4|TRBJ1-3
TGTGCCAGCAGTACAAACCTGGGAAACACCATATATTTT
CASSTNLGNTIYF
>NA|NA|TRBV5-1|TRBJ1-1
TGCGCCAGCAGTTGGGGAAGGACTGAAGCTTTCTTT
CASSWGRTEAFF
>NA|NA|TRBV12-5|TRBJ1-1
TGTGCTAGTGGTTCCCAGCCGGGGGGAGGGACTGAAGCTTTCTTT
CASGSQPGGGTEAFF
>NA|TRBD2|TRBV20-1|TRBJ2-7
TGCAGTGCTAGCGGGGGACTAGCTCGCAACGAGCAGTACTTC
CSASGGLARNEQYF
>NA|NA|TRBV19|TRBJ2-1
TGTGCCAGTATCCTCCAGGGTGGCAATGAGCAGTTCTTC
CASILQGGNEQFF
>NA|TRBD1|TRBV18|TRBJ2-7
TGTGCCAGCTCACCACGGGACAGCATTGGTGAGCAGTACTTC
CASSPRDSIGEQYF
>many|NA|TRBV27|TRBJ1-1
TGTGCCAGCAGTCCTATCTCCAGTCTGAACACTGAAGCTTTCTTT
CASSPISSLNTEAFF
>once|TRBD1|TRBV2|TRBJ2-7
TGTGCCAGCAGCGGGAGGACAGGGGGCTACGAGCAGTACTTC
CASSGRTGGYEQYF
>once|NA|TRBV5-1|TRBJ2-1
TGCGCCAGCAGCTTGGTGCGCGGGATGAACAATGAGCAGTTCTTC
CASSLVRGMNNEQFF
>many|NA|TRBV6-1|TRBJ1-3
TGTGCCAGCAGGAAGATGGACTCTGGAAACACCATATATTTT
CASRKMDSGNTIYF
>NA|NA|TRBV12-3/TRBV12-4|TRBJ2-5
TGTGCCAGCAGTAACCGCCCGGGGGTCACCCAGTACTTC
CASSNRPGVTQYF